This T cell receptor beta chain derives from a study of cytomegalovirus exposure and HLA in healthy donors. Overall study findings and caveats: Based on reports, TCR beta sequences accurately predicted HLA-A and HLA-B alleles for most subjects.

The CDR3 consists of 15 residues. Germline CDR1 GTSNPN, CDR2 SVGIG (reference sequence). The V end lost 2 bases, the J end lost 6 bases, and 16 bases lay between the germline ends. Among the donors, all were healthy bone marrow donors. The study ran its PCR with 60 Vbeta and 13 Jbeta primers. Method: immunoSEQ multiplex PCR; TCRdb's copy keeps in-frame clones and lacks some. The table lists around 150,000 clones, roughly 82% of them singletons. This clone was recorded once. The antigen remains unidentified. The source of this sequence is a young man in good health and CMV-seropositive. The material sequenced was PBMCs. This chain uses TRBV30 with TRBJ2-2, with D perhaps TRBD2 (6 bases). CDR3 sequence reads: CAWSWDSITAGELFF. The CDR3 nucleotides are TGTGCCTGGAGTTGGGACTCGATAACCGCCGGGGAGCTGTTTTTT. Filled out from reference TRBV30 and TRBJ2-2, the complete variable domain reads SQTIHQWPATLVQPVGSPLSLECTVEGTSNPNLYWYRQAAGRGLQLLFYSVGIGQISSEVPQNLSASRPQDRQFILSSKKLLLSDSGFYLCAWSWDSITAGELFFGEGSRLTVL.